The 19 T cell receptor beta chains reported below all come from one sample, sequenced in a study of graft-versus-host responses after intestinal transplantation. These receptors have no known antigen. Some clones are missing from TCRdb's copy, which holds only in-frame ones; the method was immunoSEQ multiplex PCR. The sample holds approximately 82,000 clones; around 91% are singletons and the top ten take approximately 0.1%. Sequencing used unstimulated CD4+ T cells sorted from spleen or lymph node cells, obtained before intestinal transplant. The source is a human donor who received an intestinal transplant.

The V and J genes are TRBV27 and TRBJ2-4; possibly TRBD2 for D (5 bases). The CDR3 runs to 16 residues. V lost 0 bases to trimming and J lost 8 bases, with 17 bases between them. Germline CDR1 reads MNHEY; CDR2 reads SMNVEV (reference sequence). The CDR3 loop is CASSLSYERVGYIQYF. CDR3 DNA: TGTGCCAGCAGTTTATCGTATGAGAGGGTTGGGTACATTCAGTACTTC.

The chain uses TRBV7-2 and TRBJ2-3; 12 nucleotides align to TRBD2. The CDR3 consists of 18 residues. CDR1 is SGHTA, CDR2 FQGNSA, per germline. Germline trimming cut 4 bases from V and 1 base from J; bases unmatched to any gene: 9. The CDR3 reads CASSSGLAGTSGTDTQYF. CDR3 sequence (DNA): TGTGCCAGCAGCTCAGGACTAGCGGGGACTTCTGGCACAGATACGCAGTATTTT.

This clone showed up just once. The J gene is TRBJ2-7, the V gene TRBV19; possibly TRBD2 for D (7 bases). This CDR3 has 15 amino acids. Germline-derived CDR1 and CDR2 are LNHDA and SQIVND (reference sequence). Trimming cost V 4 bases and J 0 bases, with 13 bases left between them. The CDR3 is CASSTRGASSYEQYF. CDR3 DNA sequence: TGTGCCAGTAGTACTCGGGGGGCGAGCTCCTACGAGCAGTACTTC. The whole variable domain, remainder taken from reference TRBV19 and TRBJ2-7, is DGGITQSPKYLFRKEGQNVTLSCEQNLNHDAMYWYRQDPGQGLRLIYYSQIVNDFQKGDIAEGYSVSREKKESFPLTVTSAQKNPTAFYLCASSTRGASSYEQYFGPGTRLTVT.

This clone has a single count. This sequence joins TRBV19 and TRBJ1-1; TRBD1 agrees at 8 bases. The CDR3 covers 16 residues. Looked up from germline, CDR1 is LNHDA and CDR2 is SQIVND (reference sequence). Germline trimming cut 5 bases from V and 6 bases from J; bases unmatched to any gene: 14. The DNA of the CDR3 is TGTGCCAGTAGTTCCGGGTTTCGGACAGGGACCGCTGAAGCTTTCTTT. Protein product: CASSSGFRTGTAEAFF.

This clone was seen once. This rearrangement joins TRBV7-9 to TRBJ1-2, with a weak D call TRBD1 (6 bases). Trimming pared 0 bases from V and 6 bases from J, leaving 8 bases between. Per the germline V gene, CDR1 is SEHNR and CDR2 is FQNEAQ (reference sequence). The CDR3 has 13 amino acids. CDR3 residues: CASSLAAGDGYTF. The CDR3, as DNA: TGTGCCAGCAGCTTAGCGGCAGGGGATGGCTACACCTTC.

The chain carries TRBV2 and TRBJ2-2, with TRBD1 as a possible D gene (5 bases). V was trimmed by 2 bases and J by 5 bases, leaving 12 bases between them. The germline gives CDR1 SNHLY, CDR2 FYNNEI. There are 15 residues in the CDR3. CDR3 sequence reads: CASSEPGRSTGELFF. In DNA, the CDR3 is TGTGCCAGCAGTGAACCAGGGCGGAGTACCGGGGAGCTGTTTTTT. The whole variable domain, remainder taken from reference TRBV2 and TRBJ2-2, is EPEVTQTPSHQVTQMGQEVILRCVPISNHLYFYWYRQILGQKVEFLVSFYNNEISEKSEIFDDQFSVERPDGSNFTLKIRSTKLEDSAMYFCASSEPGRSTGELFFGEGSRLTVL.

The rearrangement uses TRBV9 and TRBJ1-1; perhaps TRBD1 as D (5 bases). V was cut by 0 bases and J by 0 bases, with 9 bases left in between. The CDR3 runs 15 residues. Germline V gene data show CDR1 as SGDLS and CDR2 as YYNGEE. The CDR3 DNA reads as TGTGCCAGCAGCGTAGAGGCAGGGATGAACACTGAAGCTTTCTTT. Its protein is CASSVEAGMNTEAFF.

The CDR3 here is CASSLEGRPSNYGYTF. In DNA form, the CDR3 reads TGTGCCAGCAGCTTAGAGGGGAGGCCTTCTAACTATGGCTACACCTTC. The chain joins TRBV11-2 to TRBJ1-2; D remains unclear. Germline V gene data show CDR1 as SGHAT and CDR2 as FQNNGV. There are 16 residues in the CDR3. V lost 0 bases and J 0 bases, leaving 11 bases between the germline ends.

The CDR3 loop reads CASGLGGTPDRRISPLHF. CDR3 sequence (DNA): TGTGCTAGTGGTTTGGGCGGGACCCCGGACCGCCGAATTTCACCCCTCCACTTT. V is TRBV12-5 and J is TRBJ1-6; D possibly corresponds to TRBD1 (5 bases). V dropped 1 base and J dropped 9 bases, with 22 bases sitting between them. The CDR3 totals 18 residues. Germline V gives CDR1 LGHNT, CDR2 FRNRAP.

The rearrangement joins TRBV15 to TRBJ1-1; D ambiguous. V shed 0 bases and J shed 0 bases, with 11 bases lying between them. Germline values: CDR1 LNHNV, CDR2 YYDKDF (reference sequence). The CDR3 has 16 residues. DNA for the CDR3: TGTGCCACCAGCAGAGAGGGCAGCCACATGAACACTGAAGCTTTCTTT. Its translation is CATSREGSHMNTEAFF.

The chain employs TRBV7-9 and TRBJ1-6; D remains unclear. The germline gives CDR1 SEHNR, CDR2 FQNEAQ (reference sequence). V gave up 1 base and J gave up 13 bases, with 11 bases separating them. This CDR3 region has 13 residues. The CDR3 loop is CASSLETASPLHF. DNA of the CDR3: TGTGCCAGCAGCTTAGAAACTGCTTCTCCCCTCCACTTT. The whole variable domain, filled in from reference TRBV7-9 and TRBJ1-6, reads DTGVSQNPRHKITKRGQNVTFRCDPISEHNRLYWYRQTLGQGPEFLTYFQNEAQLEKSRLLSDRFSAERPKGSFSTLEIQRTEQGDSAMYLCASSLETASPLHFGNGTRLTVT.

V usage is TRBV4-1 and J usage is TRBJ2-6; possible D gene TRBD1, 5 bases. V lost 0 bases and J 2 bases, leaving 5 bases between the germline ends. This CDR3 contains 15 residues. Germline V gene lookup returns CDR1 MGHRA and CDR2 YSYEKL. CDR3 region: CASSQEGAGANVLTF. In DNA, the CDR3 is TGCGCCAGCAGCCAAGAAGGGGCTGGGGCCAACGTCCTGACTTTC.

The rearrangement joins TRBV7-2 to TRBJ2-7; TRBD1 agrees at 10 bases. Per germline, CDR1 SGHTA and CDR2 FQGNSA. This CDR3 is built from 14 residues. The V and J ends lost 5 bases and 4 bases, in that order; junction bases with no gene match: 5. The CDR3 DNA sequence: TGTGCCAGCAGCCTGCGGACAGGGGGTTACGAGCAGTACTTC. Its translation: CASSLRTGGYEQYF.

V usage is TRBV28 and J usage is TRBJ2-3; possibly TRBD1 for D (5 bases). The germline V gene has CDR1 MDHEN and CDR2 SYDVKM. Trimming shortened V by 1 base and J by 2 bases, and 7 bases separated the two germline ends. The CDR3 consists of 14 residues. The CDR3 nucleotides read TGTGCCAGCAGTTTATTAGGGGCCACAGATACGCAGTATTTT. This gives the protein CASSLLGATDTQYF.

In DNA, the CDR3 is TGCGCCAGCAGCTTGGGTGCAGGGGTGGATGAAAAACTGTTTTTT. Protein sequence: CASSLGAGVDEKLFF. The chain combines TRBV5-1 with TRBJ1-4, with D tentatively TRBD1 (6 bases). Per the germline V gene, CDR1 is SGHRS and CDR2 is YFSETQ. V was clipped by 0 bases and J by 6 bases, with 12 bases between them. This CDR3 has 15 residues. Based on the CDR3 plus reference TRBV5-1 and TRBJ1-4, the full variable domain is KAGVTQTPRYLIKTRGQQVTLSCSPISGHRSVSWYQQTPGQGLQFLFEYFSETQRNKGNFPGRFSGRQFSNSRSEMNVSTLELGDSALYLCASSLGAGVDEKLFFGSGTQLSVL.

V is TRBV5-4 and J is TRBJ2-7, with 13 bases lining up with TRBD2. CDR1 is SGHNT and CDR2 is YYREEE in the germline V gene (reference sequence). The CDR3 runs to 16 residues. V was pared by 4 bases and J by 4 bases, with 8 bases of the junction left unmatched. This chain's CDR3 is CASSQLAGGLGYEQYF. CDR3 in DNA: TGTGCCAGCAGCCAACTAGCGGGGGGGCTCGGGTACGAGCAGTACTTC.

This clone was counted once. This sequence joins TRBV7-9 and TRBJ1-1; perhaps TRBD1 as D (6 bases). CDR3 length: 15 residues. V lost 5 bases and J lost 2, with 15 bases in between. Germline assignment: CDR1 SEHNR and CDR2 FQNEAQ (reference sequence). CDR3 protein: CASSPEGHLNTEAFF. CDR3 coding DNA: TGTGCCAGCAGCCCAGAGGGACACCTCAACACTGAAGCTTTCTTT.

This clone is a singleton in its sample. V and J are TRBV5-1 and TRBJ2-7; TRBD2 matches at 7 bases. CDR1 and CDR2 from the germline V gene are SGHRS and YFSETQ. CDR3 length: 14 residues. The ends lost 3 bases at V and 1 base at J; junction bases unmatched: 4. CDR3 DNA: TGCGCCAGCAGCTGGGACTATCGGTCCTACGAGCAGTACTTC. It is translated as CASSWDYRSYEQYF.

The chain couples TRBV7-2 to TRBJ2-3; D gene ambiguous. CDR1 is SGHTA and CDR2 is FQGNSA in the germline V gene. Trimming left V 2 bases short and J 4 bases short, with 10 bases between. The CDR3 has 14 amino acids. Here the CDR3 DNA reads TGTGCCAGCAGCTTAACGCTAGGTCCAGATACGCAGTATTTT. Translating gives CASSLTLGPDTQYF.